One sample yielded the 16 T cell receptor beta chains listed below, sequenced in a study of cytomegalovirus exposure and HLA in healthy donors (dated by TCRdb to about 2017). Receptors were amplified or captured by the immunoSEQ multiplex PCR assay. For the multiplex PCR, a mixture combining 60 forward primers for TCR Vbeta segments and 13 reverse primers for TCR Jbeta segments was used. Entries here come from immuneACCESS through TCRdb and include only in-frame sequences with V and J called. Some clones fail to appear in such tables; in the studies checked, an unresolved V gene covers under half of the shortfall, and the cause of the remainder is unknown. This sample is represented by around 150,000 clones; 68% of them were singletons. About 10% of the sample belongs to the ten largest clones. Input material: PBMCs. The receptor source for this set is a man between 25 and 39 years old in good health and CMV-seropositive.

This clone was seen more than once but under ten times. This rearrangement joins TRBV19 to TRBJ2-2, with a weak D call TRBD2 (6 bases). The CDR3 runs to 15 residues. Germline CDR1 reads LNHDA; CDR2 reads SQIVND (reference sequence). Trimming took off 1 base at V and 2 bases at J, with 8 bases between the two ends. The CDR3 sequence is CASSIAGVNTGELFF. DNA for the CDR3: TGTGCCAGTAGTATAGCGGGAGTAAACACCGGGGAGCTGTTTTTT.

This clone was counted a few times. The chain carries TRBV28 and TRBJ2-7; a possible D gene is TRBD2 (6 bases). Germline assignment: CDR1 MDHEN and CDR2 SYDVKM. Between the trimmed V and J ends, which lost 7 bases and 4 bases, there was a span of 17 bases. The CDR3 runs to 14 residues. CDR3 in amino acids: CASTSSVTSYEQYF. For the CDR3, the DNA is TGTGCCAGCACTTCTAGCGTTACCTCATACGAGCAGTACTTC.

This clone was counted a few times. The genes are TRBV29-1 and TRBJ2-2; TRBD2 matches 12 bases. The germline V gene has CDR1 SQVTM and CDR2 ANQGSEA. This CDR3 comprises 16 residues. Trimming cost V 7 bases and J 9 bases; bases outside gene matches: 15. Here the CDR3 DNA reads TGCAGCGCTACCTCCGCAGCTAGCGGGGGGGAGAGGGAGCTGTTTTTT. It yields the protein CSATSAASGGERELFF.

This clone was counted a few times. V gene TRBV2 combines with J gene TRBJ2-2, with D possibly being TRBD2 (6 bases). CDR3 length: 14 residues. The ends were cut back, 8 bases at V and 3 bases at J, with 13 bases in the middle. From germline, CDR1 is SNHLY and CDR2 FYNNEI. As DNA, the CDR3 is TGTGCCAGCCGGGACTTTAGCTACACCGGGGAGCTGTTTTTT. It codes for CASRDFSYTGELFF.

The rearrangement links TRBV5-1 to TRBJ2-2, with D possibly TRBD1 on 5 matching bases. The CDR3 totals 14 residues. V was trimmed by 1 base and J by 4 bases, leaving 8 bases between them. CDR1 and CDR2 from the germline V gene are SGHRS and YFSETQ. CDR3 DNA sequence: TGCGCCAGCAGCTTGAATAGGGGCACCGGGGAGCTGTTTTTT. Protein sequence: CASSLNRGTGELFF. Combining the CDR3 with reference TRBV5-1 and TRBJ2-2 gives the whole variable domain KAGVTQTPRYLIKTRGQQVTLSCSPISGHRSVSWYQQTPGQGLQFLFEYFSETQRNKGNFPGRFSGRQFSNSRSEMNVSTLELGDSALYLCASSLNRGTGELFFGEGSRLTVL.

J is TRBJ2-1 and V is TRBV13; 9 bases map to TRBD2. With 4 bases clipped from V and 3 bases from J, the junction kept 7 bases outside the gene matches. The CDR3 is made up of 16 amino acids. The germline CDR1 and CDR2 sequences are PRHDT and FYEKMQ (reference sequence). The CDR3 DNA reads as TGTGCCAGCAGCTGGGGCCCTAGCGGGATCTACAATGAGCAGTTCTTC. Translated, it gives CASSWGPSGIYNEQFF.

CDR3 region: CASAHLRQGSTDTQYF. CDR3 in DNA: TGCGCCAGCGCCCATCTGCGGCAGGGTAGCACAGATACGCAGTATTTT. The chain is built from TRBV5-1 and TRBJ2-3; the D gene is possibly TRBD1 (5 bases). Trimming stripped 7 bases from V and 0 bases from J, with 18 bases between. The CDR3 length is 16 residues. The V gene's germline CDR1 is SGHRS and CDR2 YFSETQ.

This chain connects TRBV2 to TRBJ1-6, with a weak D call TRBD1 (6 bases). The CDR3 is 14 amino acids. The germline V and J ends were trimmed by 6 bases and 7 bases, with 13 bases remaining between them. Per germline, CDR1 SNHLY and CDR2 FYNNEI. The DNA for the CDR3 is TGTGCCAGCAGCGTAAATACAGGGAATTCACCCCTCCACTTT. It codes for CASSVNTGNSPLHF.

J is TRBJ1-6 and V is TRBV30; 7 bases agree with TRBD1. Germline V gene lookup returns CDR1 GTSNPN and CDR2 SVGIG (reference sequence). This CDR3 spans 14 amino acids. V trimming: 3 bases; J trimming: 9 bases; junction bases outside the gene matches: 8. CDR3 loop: CAWSQGQGGSPLHF. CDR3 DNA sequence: TGTGCCTGGAGCCAAGGGCAGGGGGGTTCACCCCTCCACTTT.

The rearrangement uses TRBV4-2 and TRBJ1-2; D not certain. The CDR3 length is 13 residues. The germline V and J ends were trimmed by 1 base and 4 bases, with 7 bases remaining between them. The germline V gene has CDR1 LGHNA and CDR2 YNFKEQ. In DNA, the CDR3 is TGTGCCAGCAGCCAAGGACTCAGCTATGGCTACACCTTC. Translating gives CASSQGLSYGYTF.

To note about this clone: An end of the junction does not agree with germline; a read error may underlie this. CDR3 residues: CSSRSTGDGANVLTF. The CDR3 DNA sequence: TGTTCCAGCAGATCCACGGGGGACGGGGCCAACGTCCTGACTTTC. The chain couples TRBV7-9 to TRBJ2-6; D may be TRBD2 (6 bases). The CDR3 runs to 15 residues. Germline V CDR1 and CDR2: SEHNR, FQNEAQ (reference sequence).

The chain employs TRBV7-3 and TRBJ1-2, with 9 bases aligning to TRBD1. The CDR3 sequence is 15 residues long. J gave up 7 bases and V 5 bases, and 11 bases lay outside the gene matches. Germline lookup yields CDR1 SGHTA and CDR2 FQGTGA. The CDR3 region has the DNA TGTGCCAGCAGCCCTCGAACAGGGGGCGCCGGTGGCTACACCTTC. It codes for CASSPRTGGAGGYTF.

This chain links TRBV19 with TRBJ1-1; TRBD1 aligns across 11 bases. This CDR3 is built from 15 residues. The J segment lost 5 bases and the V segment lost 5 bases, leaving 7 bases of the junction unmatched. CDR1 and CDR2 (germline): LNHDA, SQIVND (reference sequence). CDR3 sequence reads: CASSSRTGGRTEAFF. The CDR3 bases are TGTGCCAGTAGTTCCCGGACAGGGGGCAGGACTGAAGCTTTCTTT. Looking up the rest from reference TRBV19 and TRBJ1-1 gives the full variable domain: DGGITQSPKYLFRKEGQNVTLSCEQNLNHDAMYWYRQDPGQGLRLIYYSQIVNDFQKGDIAEGYSVSREKKESFPLTVTSAQKNPTAFYLCASSSRTGGRTEAFFGQGTRLTVV.

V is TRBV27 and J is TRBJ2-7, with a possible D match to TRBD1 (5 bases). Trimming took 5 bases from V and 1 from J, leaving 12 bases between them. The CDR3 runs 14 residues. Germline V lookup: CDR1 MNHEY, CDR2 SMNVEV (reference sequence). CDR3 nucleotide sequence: TGTGCCAGCAGTCCTCAAGACAGATCCTACGAGCAGTACTTC. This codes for CASSPQDRSYEQYF.

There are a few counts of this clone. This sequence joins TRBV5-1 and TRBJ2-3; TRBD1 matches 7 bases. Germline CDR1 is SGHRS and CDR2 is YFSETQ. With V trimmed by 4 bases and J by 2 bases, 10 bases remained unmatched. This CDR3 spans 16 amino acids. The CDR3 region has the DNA TGCGCCAGCAGCCTACGGACAGGACTTACCACAGATACGCAGTATTTT. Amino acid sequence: CASSLRTGLTTDTQYF.

CDR3 in DNA: TGTGCCACCATCGGGGGTGTGGGCACAGATACGCAGTATTTT. It specifies CATIGGVGTDTQYF. The chain couples TRBV18 to TRBJ2-3; tentatively, D is TRBD2 (6 bases). The V and J ends lost 10 bases and 1 base respectively, with 15 bases between them. Per the germline V gene, CDR1 is KGHSH and CDR2 is LQKENI. The CDR3 is made up of 14 amino acids.